The entry below describes one T cell receptor (beta chain). PCRs were each spiked with synthetic TCR analog templates. TCRdb's copy holds only in-frame clones and misses some; the assay was immunoSEQ multiplex PCR. Of nearly 45,000 clones detected, about 88% appear once; the ten largest clones hold 20% to 25%. The time point: pretreatment peripheral blood. Trimming removed 2 bases from V and 5 bases from J, with 10 bases in between. The CDR3 covers 13 residues. Germline V lookup: CDR1 SGHRS, CDR2 YFSETQ. The data belong to a study of PD-L1 blockade in urothelial cancer. Whole-study context: Blood samples contained a median approximately 140,000 T cells.

This clonotype originated in a donor aged 40 or older with urothelial cancer. The V and J genes are TRBV5-1 and TRBJ1-2; TRBD1 is a possible D gene (5 bases). Source: PBMCs, taken around atezolizumab (anti-PD-L1) treatment. The CDR3 DNA is TGCGCCAGCAGCTTAGGGGCAGCTTATGGCTACACCTTC. Translation: CASSLGAAYGYTF.